Reported below is one TCR beta chain. Germline V lookup: CDR1 KGHSH, CDR2 LQKENI. With 4 bases clipped from V and 5 bases from J, the junction kept 6 bases outside the gene matches. The CDR3 extends over 14 amino acids. These data belong to a study of control samples from healthy donors and cancer patients. Assay used: immunoSEQ multiplex PCR; TCRdb lists only in-frame clones, some missing. Among 98,000 or so clones listed, 88% were seen once. The sequence derives from a woman aged 70-85 years in good health. The sequencing sample was made of blood. The gene calls are TRBV18 and TRBJ2-7, with TRBD1 matching 9 bases. The CDR3 nucleotides are TGTGCCAGCTCACTCCCCGGGACAGGGCACGAGCAGTACTTC. This codes for CASSLPGTGHEQYF. Full variable domain (remainder filled in from reference TRBV18 and TRBJ2-7): NAGVMQNPRHLVRRRGQEARLRCSPMKGHSHVYWYRQLPEEGLKFMVYLQKENIIDESGMPKERFSAEFPKEGPSILRIQQVVRGDSAAYFCASSLPGTGHEQYFGPGTRLTVT.